This T cell receptor beta chain is from a study of T-cell reconstitution after alpha-beta-depleted transplantation in children. It was with unique molecular identifiers that the TCRbeta library was prepared. MiXCR was run by TCRdb on the PCR reads, yielding one entry per CDR3 protein. Here the sample spans 120,000 to 150,000 distinct CDR3 sequences, 8% to 10% being singletons. The sample holds many counts of this clonotype. Per germline, CDR1 SNHLY and CDR2 FYNNEI. The CDR3 is 16 amino acids. V shed 5 bases and J 10 bases; nucleotides not matched to a gene: 17. The chain employs TRBV2 and TRBJ2-5, with TRBD2 identical over 9 bases. The receptor comes from a female patient aged 2 to 10 who had a stem cell transplant for congenital amegakaryocytic thrombocytopenia, so the T cells may come from the graft donor. The input for sequencing was PBMCs, mostly from graft donor cells, taken 180 days after TCRalphabeta/CD19-depleted stem cell transplant. This CDR3 is CASSWRTSDGFAGQYF. CDR3 coding DNA: TGTGCCAGCAGTTGGAGGACTAGCGATGGATTTGCGGGCCAGTACTTC.